These 8 T cell receptor beta chains were all obtained from the same sample, sequenced in a study of T-cell reconstitution after alpha-beta-depleted transplantation in children. Unique molecular identifiers featured in how the TCRbeta library was prepared. MiXCR, run by TCRdb on the PCR reads, gives a single entry per CDR3 protein. The repertoire includes 190,000 or so distinct CDR3 sequences, around 6.8% of them detected once, and 3% to 3.5% sits in the top ten. Specimen: PBMCs from the stem cell graft donor, collected from the stem cell graft. The receptors shown here come from a human donor who donated a stem cell graft to a child with Wiskott-Aldrich syndrome.

This clonotype was counted many times. The chain employs TRBV20-1 and TRBJ1-1; TRBD1 might be the D (5 bases). Trimming cost V 2 bases and J 5 bases, with 15 bases left between them. The CDR3 length is 14 residues. Germline CDR1 is DFQATT and CDR2 is SNEGSKA (reference sequence). The CDR3 spells CSARPGDWETEAFF. The DNA of the CDR3 is TGCAGTGCTAGACCCGGGGACTGGGAAACTGAAGCTTTCTTT.

The sample holds many counts of this clonotype. V and J are TRBV5-1 and TRBJ2-2; D may correspond to TRBD1 or TRBD2 (5 bases each). V was pared by 5 bases and J by 6 bases, with 8 bases between. The germline gives CDR1 SGHRS, CDR2 YFSETQ. The CDR3 totals 12 residues. CDR3 loop: CASRRDPGELFF. CDR3 coding DNA: TGCGCCAGCAGGAGGGACCCCGGGGAGCTGTTTTTT.

This clonotype was seen repeatedly, ten times or more. The chain has TRBV4-1 and TRBJ1-5; 8 nucleotides line up with TRBD1. The V segment lost 4 bases and the J segment 6 bases; nucleotides outside the gene matches: 11. CDR3 length equals 16 residues. CDR1 and CDR2 (germline): MGHRA, YSYEKL. CDR3 coding DNA: TGCGCCAGCAGCCTTACTAGGACAGGGATCGGTCAGCCCCAGCATTTT. Amino acid sequence: CASSLTRTGIGQPQHF.

The table lists this clonotype with many counts. The chain combines TRBV18 with TRBJ2-7; D might be TRBD1 (6 bases). The V end was cut by 3 bases, the J end by 1 base, with 7 bases between. Looked up from germline, CDR1 is KGHSH and CDR2 is LQKENI. CDR3 length: 13 amino acids. Here the CDR3 reads CASSPDSSYEQYF. The CDR3 DNA sequence: TGTGCCAGCTCACCGGACAGTTCCTACGAGCAGTACTTC.

This clonotype appeared many times. The V call is TRBV20-1, the J call TRBJ2-7, with TRBD1 matching over 11 bases. The CDR3 consists of 15 residues. Unmatched junction bases numbered 7, after V lost 3 bases and J lost 3 bases. Germline CDR1 and CDR2: DFQATT and SNEGSKA (reference sequence). CDR3 DNA sequence: TGCAGTGCTAGGGCACCCGGGACAGGGGGCTACGAGCAGTACTTC. This gives the protein CSARAPGTGGYEQYF.

This clonotype was counted many times. This chain links TRBV5-1 with TRBJ1-2; unclear D gene. This CDR3 is 12 amino acids long. Germline assignment: CDR1 SGHRS and CDR2 YFSETQ. V lost 3 bases, J lost 6 bases, and 9 bases lay in between. Here the CDR3 DNA reads TGCGCCAGCAGCTCGCTTTTGGATGGCTACACCTTC. Its protein product is CASSSLLDGYTF. Filled out from reference TRBV5-1 and TRBJ1-2, the complete variable domain reads KAGVTQTPRYLIKTRGQQVTLSCSPISGHRSVSWYQQTPGQGLQFLFEYFSETQRNKGNFPGRFSGRQFSNSRSEMNVSTLELGDSALYLCASSSLLDGYTFGSGTRLTVV.

This clonotype came up many times. V is TRBV20-1 and J is TRBJ1-6, with 9 positions matching TRBD1. Germline lookup yields CDR1 DFQATT and CDR2 SNEGSKA (reference sequence). J lost 5 bases, V lost 4 bases, and 3 bases had no gene match. The CDR3 totals 14 residues. The CDR3 sequence: CSANRGRNNSPLHF. CDR3 bases: TGCAGTGCTAACAGGGGGCGAAATAATTCACCCCTCCACTTT.

This clonotype occurred many times. This chain connects TRBV6-1 to TRBJ2-1; 8 positions agree with TRBD2. The V gene end was trimmed by 5 bases and the J gene end by 0 bases; junction bases not matched to a gene: 0. The germline V gene has CDR1 MNHNS and CDR2 SASEGT. The CDR3 has 14 amino acids. Here the CDR3 DNA reads TGTGCCAGCAGTAGCGGGAGCTCCTACAATGAGCAGTTCTTC. Protein: CASSSGSSYNEQFF.